A single sample is the source of the 25 T cell receptor beta chains below, sequenced in a study of blood T cell repertoires in COVID-19. Some clones are missing from TCRdb's copy, which holds only in-frame ones; the method was immunoSEQ multiplex PCR. The table lists around 190,000 clones, roughly four fifths of them singletons. The sample taken for sequencing was peripheral blood. The receptors originated from a human donor in a cohort sampled during active COVID-19.

CDR3 DNA sequence: TGTGCCAGTAGTGCTGACAGGGACCCATCCTACGAGCAGTACTTC. Translating gives CASSADRDPSYEQYF. The chain employs TRBV19 and TRBJ2-7; the match to TRBD1 covers 7 bases. The germline CDR1 and CDR2 sequences are LNHDA and SQIVND (reference sequence). This CDR3 contains 15 residues. After removal of 5 bases from V and 1 base from J, the junction contained 8 bases not matched to a gene.

The chain joins TRBV2 to TRBJ2-5; the match to TRBD2 covers 13 bases. Germline V gene lookup returns CDR1 SNHLY and CDR2 FYNNEI. The CDR3 covers 13 residues. The J segment lost 6 bases and the V segment lost 8 bases, leaving 3 bases of the junction unmatched. CDR3 DNA: TGTGCCAGCGGACTAGCGGGGGTTAAGACCCAGTACTTC. It codes for CASGLAGVKTQYF.

This clone came up once. The rearrangement joins TRBV19 to TRBJ1-5; 8 bases match TRBD1. The CDR3 is made up of 13 amino acids. CDR1 is LNHDA, CDR2 SQIVND, per germline (reference sequence). The trim removed 7 bases at V and 5 bases at J, leaving 4 bases unmatched. The CDR3: CASTTGAYQPQHF. CDR3 nucleotide sequence: TGTGCCAGTACGACAGGGGCCTATCAGCCCCAGCATTTT.

This chain joins TRBV6-2 or TRBV6-3 and TRBJ2-7; possibly TRBD1 for D (5 bases). V lost 6 bases to trimming and J lost 7 bases, with 19 bases between them. Germline CDR1 reads MNHEY; CDR2 reads SVGEGT. The CDR3 runs 14 residues. The CDR3 spells CASSDLDSRSEQYF. DNA for the CDR3: TGTGCCAGCAGCGATCTCGACAGTCGATCTGAGCAGTACTTC.

The chain couples TRBV6-5 to TRBJ2-7; possible D gene TRBD1, 6 bases. Germline values: CDR1 MNHEY, CDR2 SVGAGI. V dropped 6 bases and J dropped 3 bases, with 12 bases sitting between them. The CDR3 consists of 13 residues. Here the CDR3 DNA reads TGTGCCAGCAGCTTGACAGGAAACTACGAGCAGTACTTC. It encodes CASSLTGNYEQYF.

This clone was counted a few times. The chain employs TRBV2 and TRBJ1-5; no reliable D call. V was shortened by 7 bases and J by 3 bases, with 13 bases between the two germline ends. Germline assignment: CDR1 SNHLY and CDR2 FYNNEI. This CDR3 comprises 14 residues. CDR3: CASKGRSPNQPQHF. CDR3 in DNA: TGTGCCAGCAAAGGGAGGTCACCCAATCAGCCCCAGCATTTT.

V gene TRBV11-2 combines with J gene TRBJ2-3, with a weak D call TRBD2 (6 bases). Trimming pared 4 bases from V and 4 bases from J, leaving 12 bases between. Germline-derived CDR1 and CDR2 are SGHAT and FQNNGV. CDR3 length: 14 amino acids. The CDR3 protein is CASSSRDFSDTQYF. The CDR3 DNA reads TGTGCCAGCAGCTCCCGGGACTTTTCAGATACGCAGTATTTT.

The chain recombines TRBV24-1 with TRBJ2-1; tentatively, D is TRBD2 (5 bases). This CDR3 has 13 amino acids. Trimming stripped 10 bases from V and 4 bases from J, with 13 bases between. In germline, CDR1 is KGHDR, CDR2 SFDVKD. The CDR3 is CATSYGVYNEQFF. CDR3 DNA sequence: TGTGCCACGTCATACGGGGTTTACAATGAGCAGTTCTTC.

The V gene is TRBV11-2, the J gene TRBJ2-7; no clear D gene. Germline V gene lookup returns CDR1 SGHAT and CDR2 FQNNGV. The CDR3 runs 13 residues. V lost 0 bases to trimming and J lost 6 bases, with 9 bases between them. CDR3 nucleotide sequence: TGTGCCAGCAGCTTAGAGGCGGTTGGCGAGCAGTACTTC. This translates into CASSLEAVGEQYF.

The chain recombines TRBV4-3 with TRBJ2-1, with D perhaps TRBD1 (6 bases). The germline CDR1 and CDR2 sequences are LGHNA and YSLEER. This CDR3 is built from 14 residues. V lost 3 bases and J 6 bases, leaving 12 bases between the germline ends. CDR3 loop: CASSQGAQGNEQFF. The CDR3 region has the DNA TGCGCCAGCAGCCAGGGTGCACAGGGCAATGAGCAGTTCTTC.

The chain recombines TRBV25-1 with TRBJ2-7, with 11 bases matching TRBD1. The CDR3 is made up of 14 amino acids. The V and J ends lost 6 bases and 6 bases, in that order; junction bases with no gene match: 7. Germline V gives CDR1 MGHDK, CDR2 SYGVNS. The CDR3 sequence is CASRPRDRGAEQYF. Here the CDR3 DNA reads TGTGCCAGCAGGCCAAGGGACAGGGGGGCCGAGCAGTACTTC.

The V call is TRBV9, the J call TRBJ2-5; no clear D. V lost 0 bases to trimming and J lost 5 bases, with 8 bases between them. This CDR3 has 13 amino acids. CDR1 SGDLS and CDR2 YYNGEE come from the germline V gene. The CDR3 DNA reads as TGTGCCAGCAGCGTAGCCTACCGGGAGACCCAGTACTTC. Amino acids: CASSVAYRETQYF.

CDR3 sequence: CASGLGPGGGNTQYF. For the CDR3, the DNA is TGTGCTAGTGGTTTGGGTCCCGGGGGGGGAAATACGCAGTATTTT. The chain has TRBV12-5 and TRBJ2-3; 8 nucleotides match TRBD2. J lost 7 bases, V lost 1 base, and 7 bases had no gene match. This CDR3 spans 15 amino acids. Germline V gene data show CDR1 as LGHNT and CDR2 as FRNRAP. The full variable domain, rest sourced from reference TRBV12-5 and TRBJ2-3, is DARVTQTPRHKVTEMGQEVTMRCQPILGHNTVFWYRQTMMQGLELLAYFRNRAPLDDSGMPKDRFSAEMPDATLATLKIQPSEPRDSAVYFCASGLGPGGGNTQYFGPGTRLTVL.

In its sample, this clone was seen once. This chain joins TRBV7-3 and TRBJ2-2, with TRBD1 matching over 7 bases. CDR3 length: 14 residues. Per germline, CDR1 SGHTA and CDR2 FQGTGA. With 1 base clipped from V and 6 bases from J, the junction kept 2 bases outside the gene matches. Here the CDR3 DNA reads TGTGCCAGCAGCTTAAAACAGGGGTCCGGGGAGCTGTTTTTT. This codes for CASSLKQGSGELFF.

The chain couples TRBV5-4 to TRBJ2-7; 7 bases line up with TRBD1. This CDR3 is 12 amino acids long. Germline V CDR1 and CDR2: SGHNT, YYREEE (reference sequence). The junction had 4 bases not matched to a gene; V was cut back by 3 bases and J by 7 bases. CDR3 in DNA: TGTGCCAGCAGCTGGGACAGTAGGGAGCAGTACTTC. Its protein product is CASSWDSREQYF.

This clone has more than one count but fewer than ten. V is TRBV5-6 and J is TRBJ2-5, with 10 bases that match TRBD2. V was clipped by 2 bases and J by 4 bases; unmatched bases: 5. Germline V CDR1 and CDR2: SGHDT, YYEEEE. The CDR3 runs 15 residues. The CDR3 sequence is CASSLERGGVETQYF. The CDR3 bases are TGTGCCAGCAGCTTAGAGCGGGGGGGCGTAGAGACCCAGTACTTC.

The V call is TRBV6-5, the J call TRBJ1-6; no firm D call. V lost 5 bases, J lost 5 bases, and 10 bases lay in between. Germline V gene lookup returns CDR1 MNHEY and CDR2 SVGAGI. There are 14 residues in the CDR3. CDR3 region: CASSHGENNSPLHF. CDR3 bases: TGTGCCAGCAGTCACGGGGAGAATAATTCACCCCTCCACTTT.

The V call is TRBV6-5, the J call TRBJ1-1, with D hard to call. The germline CDR1 and CDR2 sequences are MNHEY and SVGAGI. The germline V and J ends were trimmed by 6 bases and 0 bases, with 11 bases remaining between them. CDR3 length: 14 residues. The CDR3 here is CASSHQELNTEAFF. The CDR3 DNA sequence: TGTGCCAGCAGCCACCAGGAACTGAACACTGAAGCTTTCTTT.

This chain joins TRBV7-6 and TRBJ2-7, with 8 bases identical to TRBD1. Germline V gene sequence: CDR1 SGHVS, CDR2 FNYEAQ. This CDR3 spans 13 amino acids. Trimming took 4 bases from V and 6 from J; bases not matched to a gene: 5. CDR3 residues: CASSSYRGVEQYF. The DNA for the CDR3 is TGTGCCAGCAGCTCCTACAGGGGGGTCGAGCAGTACTTC. Together with reference TRBV7-6 and TRBJ2-7, the CDR3 gives the full variable domain: GAGVSQSPRYKVTKRGQDVALRCDPISGHVSLYWYRQALGQGPEFLTYFNYEAQQDKSGLPNDRFSAERPEGSISTLTIQRTEQRDSAMYRCASSSYRGVEQYFGPGTRLTVT.

The chain couples TRBV19 to TRBJ1-1; TRBD1 matches 7 bases. The CDR3 totals 15 residues. The V and J ends lost 2 bases and 6 bases, in that order; junction bases with no gene match: 9. Germline V CDR1 and CDR2: LNHDA, SQIVND (reference sequence). CDR3 region: CASSIPLTGQAEAFF. CDR3 bases: TGTGCCAGTAGTATACCTCTGACAGGGCAGGCTGAAGCTTTCTTT.

This rearrangement joins TRBV7-2 to TRBJ1-4, with 9 positions matching TRBD1. CDR1 and CDR2 from the germline V gene are SGHTA and FQGNSA. Trimming removed 3 bases from V and 8 bases from J; junction bases left unmatched: 4. The CDR3 length is 14 residues. CDR3 residues: CASSLGQGKEKLFF. In DNA, the CDR3 is TGTGCCAGCAGCTTGGGACAGGGAAAGGAAAAACTGTTTTTT.

This clone was picked up a small number of times. The chain carries TRBV6-5 and TRBJ1-1; a possible D gene is TRBD1 (6 bases). Germline V lookup: CDR1 MNHEY, CDR2 SVGAGI. This CDR3 has 15 amino acids. V gave up 2 bases and J gave up 3 bases, with 13 bases separating them. The CDR3 DNA sequence: TGTGCCAGCAGTTACCGGATACAGGGCGACACTGAAGCTTTCTTT. Residues: CASSYRIQGDTEAFF.

V is TRBV7-6 and J is TRBJ2-1, with TRBD2 matching over 10 bases. This CDR3 is built from 15 residues. V lost 4 bases and J lost 6; bases outside the gene matches: 6. CDR1 is SGHVS, CDR2 FNYEAQ, per germline. CDR3 amino acids: CASSYVAGGFNEQFF. The CDR3 DNA follows: TGTGCCAGCAGCTATGTAGCGGGGGGCTTCAATGAGCAGTTCTTC.

The chain combines TRBV12-5 with TRBJ2-3, with 9 positions matching TRBD2. This CDR3 spans 15 amino acids. Trimming took 1 base from V and 4 from J; bases not matched to a gene: 3. Germline CDR1 LGHNT, CDR2 FRNRAP. The CDR3 is CASGLGGGAADTQYF. The CDR3 nucleotides read TGTGCTAGTGGTTTGGGCGGGGGGGCTGCAGATACGCAGTATTTT.

This clone occurred a few times. In nucleotides, the CDR3 is TGTGCCAGCTCCCAACAGGGGAGGAGGTACAATGAGCAGTTCTTC. Amino acid sequence: CASSQQGRRYNEQFF. This sequence joins TRBV18 and TRBJ2-1; a weak D match, TRBD1 (7 bases). The germline V gene encodes CDR1 KGHSH and CDR2 LQKENI. The CDR3 has 15 residues. Trimming stripped 6 bases from V and 4 bases from J, with 16 bases between.